This T cell receptor (beta chain) stems from a study of blood T cell repertoires in COVID-19. Original processing notes: Estimates of nucleated cell counts were drawn from the amplification of reference gene primers. TCRdb keeps only in-frame clones here, not all; method: immunoSEQ multiplex PCR. Clone size and the V and J calls come from that table; the DNA yielded D and trimming. This table has around 100,000 clones, more than 75% appearing once. The CDR3 has 16 residues. Trimming shortened V by 6 bases and J by 1 base, and 18 bases separated the two germline ends. Germline assignment: CDR1 SNHLY and CDR2 FYNNEI.

The sequenced sample was peripheral blood. This TCR derives from a human donor in a cohort sampled during active COVID-19. The chain carries TRBV2 and TRBJ2-5; D is unclear. For the CDR3, the DNA is TGTGCCAGCAGCGACCATCTTACAGAAACCCAAGAGACCCAGTACTTC. This encodes CASSDHLTETQETQYF.